Included here is one T cell receptor beta chain sequence, with context. What this receptor recognizes is not known. No base quality values were provided; no much bigger clone lies one nucleotide off. Trimmed from V: 3 bases; trimmed from J: 1 base; junction bases lacking a gene match: 9. The CDR3, from cysteine to phenylalanine, totals 16 residues. The CDR3 DNA has 48 bases and is translated from base 1. CDR1 and CDR2, per the germline V gene (reference sequence), are DFQATT and SNEGSKA. The record originates from a study of blood T cell repertoires in COVID-19 (dated by TCRdb to about 2020). A note on the overall study: Samples from collaborators originated in the United States, Italy and Spain and spanned both the acute and convalescent phases of COVID-19. The prospective study material was composed of cDNA or gDNA derived from T cells, B-cell-depleted T cells, or PBMCs. Deeply sampled blood TCRbeta repertoires from subjects exposed to, actively infected with, or recovered from COVID-19 were included in the dataset. A freely available public database, intended as a resource for researchers studying the immune response to SARS-CoV-2, is where the repertoires were released. The samples were drawn from two sources: the first 160 participants of the ongoing ImmuneRACE study, and 1,000 to 1,500 subjects contributed by 6 global collaborators. Nearly every sample came with metadata listing a de-identified subject ID, COVID-19 status, age in years and sex. Where HLA class I and class II types were available, the types were taken from metadata supplied by the sample provider, not from assay-based typing. Results and caveats for the whole study, not just this receptor: The amount of clinical and demographic metadata varied by source and participant and was provided uncurated.

The immunoSEQ Assay, a bias-controlled multiplex PCR, was used to amplify TCRbeta CDR3 regions from genomic DNA. The authors' analysis ran thus. Nucleated cell counts per sample were estimated from amplification of reference gene primers within the assay. To quantify the absolute abundance of each unique TCRbeta CDR3 rearrangement, sequence reads were collapsed and filtered. For each sample, productive Simpson clonality was calculated as the square root of Simpson's diversity index over productive rearrangements. The clones in this table, taken by TCRdb from immuneACCESS, are in-frame only. Not every clone is retained; where verified, under half of the shortfall comes from an unresolved V gene, and the cause of the rest is unknown. V and J calls plus clone size are reproduced from that table; the DNA served to infer D and trimming. For this sample there are about 480,000 clones; more than 85% appear just once. The ten largest clonotypes hold just over 8% of the sample.

Enrolling through a virtual design, the prospective study's participants ranged in age from roughly 18 to 89 years and lived across roughly 24 United States geographic areas. In the prospective study, cohorts were assigned on the basis of participant-reported clinical history obtained from a screening survey and a study questionnaire. For ImmuneRACE Cohort 3, a participant was defined as recovered based on two consecutive negative NP/OP PCR tests, clearance by a healthcare professional, or resolution of symptoms. In the prospective study, whole blood, serum and a nasopharyngeal or oropharyngeal swab were collected from each participant by mobile phlebotomists. Additional blood draws and questionnaires over a 2-month period could optionally be provided by prospective study participants. Before DNA extraction, prospective study blood samples were shipped either frozen or at room temperature.

The specimen sequenced was PBMCs or T cells enriched from blood (not recorded which). This sequence was found in a woman aged 60-75 years who had recovered from COVID-19. The rearranged chain carries TRBV20-1 and TRBJ1-5, with 7 middle bases fitting TRBD1. The DNA sequence follows: TGCAGTGCTAGTCGACCAGGGGGTGGAAGCAATCAGCCCCAGCATTTT. Its translation reads: CSASRPGGGSNQPQHF.